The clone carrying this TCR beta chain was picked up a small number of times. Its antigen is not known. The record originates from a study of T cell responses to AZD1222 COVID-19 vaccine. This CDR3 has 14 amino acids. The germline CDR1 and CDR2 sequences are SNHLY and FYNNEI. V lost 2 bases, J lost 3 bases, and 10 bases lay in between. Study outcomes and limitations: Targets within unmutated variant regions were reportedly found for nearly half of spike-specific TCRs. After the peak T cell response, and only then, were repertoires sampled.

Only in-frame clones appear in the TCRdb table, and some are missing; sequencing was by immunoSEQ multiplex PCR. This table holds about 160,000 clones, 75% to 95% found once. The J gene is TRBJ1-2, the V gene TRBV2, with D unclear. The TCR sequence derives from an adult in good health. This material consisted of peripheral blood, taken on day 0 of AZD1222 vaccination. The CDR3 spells CASSELGSDYGYTF. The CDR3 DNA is TGTGCCAGCAGTGAATTGGGCTCGGACTATGGCTACACCTTC.